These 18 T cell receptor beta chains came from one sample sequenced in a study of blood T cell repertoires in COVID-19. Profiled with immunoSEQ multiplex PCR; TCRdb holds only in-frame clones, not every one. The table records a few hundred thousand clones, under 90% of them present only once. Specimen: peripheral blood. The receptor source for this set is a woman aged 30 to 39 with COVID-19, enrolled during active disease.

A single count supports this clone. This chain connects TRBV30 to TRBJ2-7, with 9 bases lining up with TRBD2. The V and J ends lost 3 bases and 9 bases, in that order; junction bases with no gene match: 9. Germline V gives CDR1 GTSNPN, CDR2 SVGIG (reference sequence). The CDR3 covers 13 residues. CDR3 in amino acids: CAWSRRGGGAQYF. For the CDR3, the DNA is TGTGCCTGGAGCCGGCGGGGGGGAGGGGCGCAGTACTTC.

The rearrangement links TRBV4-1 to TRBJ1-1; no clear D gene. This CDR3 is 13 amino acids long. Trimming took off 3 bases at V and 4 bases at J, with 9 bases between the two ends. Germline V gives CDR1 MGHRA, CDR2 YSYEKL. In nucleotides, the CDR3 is TGCGCCAGCAGCCAGACTCAATCCACTGAAGCTTTCTTT. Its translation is CASSQTQSTEAFF.

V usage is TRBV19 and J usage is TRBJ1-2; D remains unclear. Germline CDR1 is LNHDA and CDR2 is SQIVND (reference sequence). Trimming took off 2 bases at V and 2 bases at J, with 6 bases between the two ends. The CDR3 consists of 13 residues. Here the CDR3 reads CASSITENYGYTF. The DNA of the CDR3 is TGTGCCAGTAGTATAACAGAGAACTATGGCTACACCTTC.

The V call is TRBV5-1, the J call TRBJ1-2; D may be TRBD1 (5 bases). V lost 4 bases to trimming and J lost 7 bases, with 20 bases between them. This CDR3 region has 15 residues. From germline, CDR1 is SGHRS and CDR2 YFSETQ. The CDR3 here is CASSANLGTQSGYTF. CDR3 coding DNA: TGCGCCAGCAGCGCAAACCTCGGGACTCAGAGTGGCTACACCTTC.

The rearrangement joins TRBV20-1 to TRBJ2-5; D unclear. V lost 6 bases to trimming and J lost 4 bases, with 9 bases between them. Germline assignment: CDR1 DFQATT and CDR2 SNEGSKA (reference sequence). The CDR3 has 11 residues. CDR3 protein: CSAQASETQYF. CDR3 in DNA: TGCAGTGCCCAGGCCTCAGAGACCCAGTACTTC.

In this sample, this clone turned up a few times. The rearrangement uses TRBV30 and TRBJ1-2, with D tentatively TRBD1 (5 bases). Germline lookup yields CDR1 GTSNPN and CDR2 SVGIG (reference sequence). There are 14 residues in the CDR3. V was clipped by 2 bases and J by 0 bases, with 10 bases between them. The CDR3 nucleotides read TGTGCCTGGAGTCAGGGTAGGGCTAACTATGGCTACACCTTC. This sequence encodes CAWSQGRANYGYTF.

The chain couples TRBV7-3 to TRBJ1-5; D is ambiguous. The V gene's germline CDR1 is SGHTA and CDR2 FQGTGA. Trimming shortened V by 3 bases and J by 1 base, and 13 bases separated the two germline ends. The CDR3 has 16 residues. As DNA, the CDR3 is TGTGCCAGCAGCTTCAACATCCCTCGCAGCAATCAGCCCCAGCATTTT. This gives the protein CASSFNIPRSNQPQHF.

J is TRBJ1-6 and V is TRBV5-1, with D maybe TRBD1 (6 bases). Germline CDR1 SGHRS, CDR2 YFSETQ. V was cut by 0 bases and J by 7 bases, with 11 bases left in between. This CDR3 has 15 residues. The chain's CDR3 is CASSLDGGWNSPLHF. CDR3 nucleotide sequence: TGCGCCAGCAGCTTGGATGGGGGCTGGAATTCACCCCTCCACTTT.

CDR3 amino acids: CASSRGENSGNTIYF. CDR3 DNA: TGTGCCAGCAGCCGTGGAGAAAACTCTGGAAACACCATATATTTT. The chain has TRBV7-8 and TRBJ1-3; no clear D gene. Germline V gene lookup returns CDR1 SGHVS and CDR2 FQNEAQ. This CDR3 spans 15 amino acids. V was shortened by 5 bases and J by 0 bases, with 11 bases between the two germline ends.

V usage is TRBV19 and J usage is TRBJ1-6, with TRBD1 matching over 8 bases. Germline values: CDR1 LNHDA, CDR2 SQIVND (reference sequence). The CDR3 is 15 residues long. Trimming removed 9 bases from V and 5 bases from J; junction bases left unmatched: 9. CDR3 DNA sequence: TGTGCCAGCAGGAGGGGGGACAGGAATAATTCACCCCTCCACTTT. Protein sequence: CASRRGDRNNSPLHF.

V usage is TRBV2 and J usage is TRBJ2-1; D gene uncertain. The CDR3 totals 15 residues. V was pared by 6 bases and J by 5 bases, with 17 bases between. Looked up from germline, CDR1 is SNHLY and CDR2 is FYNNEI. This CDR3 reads CASSLTEAVHNEQFF. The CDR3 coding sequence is TGTGCCAGCAGCCTGACCGAGGCGGTCCACAATGAGCAGTTCTTC.

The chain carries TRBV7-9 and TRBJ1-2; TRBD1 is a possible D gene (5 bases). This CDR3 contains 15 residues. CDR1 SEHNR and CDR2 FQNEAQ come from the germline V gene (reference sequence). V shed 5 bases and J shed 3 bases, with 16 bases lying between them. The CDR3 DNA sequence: TGTGCCAGCAGCCCGCCCAATCGGGGGGACTATGGCTACACCTTC. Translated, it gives CASSPPNRGDYGYTF.

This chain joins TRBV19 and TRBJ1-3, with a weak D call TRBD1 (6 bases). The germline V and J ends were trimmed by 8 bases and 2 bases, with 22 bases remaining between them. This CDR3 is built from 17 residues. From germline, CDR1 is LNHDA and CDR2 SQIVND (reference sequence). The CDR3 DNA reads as TGTGCCAGTCGTCGCCTAGGACAGCGAGAAACTGGAAACACCATATATTTT. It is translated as CASRRLGQRETGNTIYF.

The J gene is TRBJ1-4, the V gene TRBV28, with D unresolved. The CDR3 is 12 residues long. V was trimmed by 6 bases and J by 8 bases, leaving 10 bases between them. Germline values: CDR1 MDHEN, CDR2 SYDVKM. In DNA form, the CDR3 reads TGTGCCAGCAGCCCGCAACTCGAAAAACTGTTTTTT. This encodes CASSPQLEKLFF.

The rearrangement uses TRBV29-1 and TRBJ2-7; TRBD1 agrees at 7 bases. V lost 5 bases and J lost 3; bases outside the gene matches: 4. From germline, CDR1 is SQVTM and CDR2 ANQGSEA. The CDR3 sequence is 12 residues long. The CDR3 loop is CSVRRQGYEQYF. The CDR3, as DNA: TGCAGCGTTCGCAGACAGGGCTACGAGCAGTACTTC.

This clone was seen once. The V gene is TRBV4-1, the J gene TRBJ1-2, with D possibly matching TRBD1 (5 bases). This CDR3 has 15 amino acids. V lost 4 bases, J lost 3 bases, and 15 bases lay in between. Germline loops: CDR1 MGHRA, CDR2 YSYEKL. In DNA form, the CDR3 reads TGCGCCAGCAGCCCCTGGGAAGGGGTCTACTATGGCTACACCTTC. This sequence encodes CASSPWEGVYYGYTF.

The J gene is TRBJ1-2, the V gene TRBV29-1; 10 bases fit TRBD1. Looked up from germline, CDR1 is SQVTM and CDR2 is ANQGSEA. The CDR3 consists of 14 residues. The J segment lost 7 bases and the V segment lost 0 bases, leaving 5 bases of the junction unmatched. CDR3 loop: CSVEDRDRGSGYTF. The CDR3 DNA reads TGCAGCGTTGAAGATCGGGACAGGGGAAGTGGCTACACCTTC. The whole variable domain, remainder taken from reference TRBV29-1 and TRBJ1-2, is SAVISQKPSRDICQRGTSLTIQCQVDSQVTMMFWYRQQPGQSLTLIATANQGSEATYESGFVIDKFPISRPNLTFSTLTVSNMSPEDSSIYLCSVEDRDRGSGYTFGSGTRLTVV.

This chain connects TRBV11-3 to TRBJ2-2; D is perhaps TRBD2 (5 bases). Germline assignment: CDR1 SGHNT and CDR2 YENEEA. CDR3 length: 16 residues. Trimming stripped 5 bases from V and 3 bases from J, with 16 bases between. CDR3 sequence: CASSQWVTTDTGELFF. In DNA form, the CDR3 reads TGTGCCAGCAGCCAGTGGGTGACTACGGACACCGGGGAGCTGTTTTTT.